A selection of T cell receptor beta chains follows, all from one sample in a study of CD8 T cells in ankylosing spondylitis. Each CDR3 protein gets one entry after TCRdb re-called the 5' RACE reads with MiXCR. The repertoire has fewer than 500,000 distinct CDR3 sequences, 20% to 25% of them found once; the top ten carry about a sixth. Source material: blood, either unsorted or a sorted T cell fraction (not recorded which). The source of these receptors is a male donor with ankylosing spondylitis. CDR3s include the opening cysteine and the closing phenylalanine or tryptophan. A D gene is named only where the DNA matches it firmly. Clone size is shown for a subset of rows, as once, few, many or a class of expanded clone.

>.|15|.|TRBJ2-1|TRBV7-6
CASSSSASSYNEQFF
TGTGCCAGCAGCAGTAGCGCTAGCTCCTACAATGAGCAGTTCTTC
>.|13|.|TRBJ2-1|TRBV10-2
CASSPGGETVQFF
TGCGCCAGCAGCCCAGGGGGGGAGACGGTGCAGTTCTTC
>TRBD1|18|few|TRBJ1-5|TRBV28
CASSASGQGLYSNQPQHF
TGTGCCAGCAGTGCCTCGGGACAGGGCCTATATAGCAATCAGCCCCAGCATTTT
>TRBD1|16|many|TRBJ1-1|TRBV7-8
CASSFHWTGQNTEAFF
TGTGCCAGCAGCTTTCACTGGACAGGACAGAACACTGAAGCTTTCTTT
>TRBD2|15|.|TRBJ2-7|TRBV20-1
CSARDARGGSYEQYF
TGCAGTGCTAGAGATGCCCGGGGGGGGTCCTACGAGCAGTACTTC
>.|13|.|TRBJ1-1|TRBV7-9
CAISKAETAEAFF
TGTGCCATTTCCAAGGCGGAGACAGCTGAAGCTTTCTTT
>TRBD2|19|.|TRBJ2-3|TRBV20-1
CSARDLNLRLAGHTDTQYF
TGCAGTGCTAGAGATTTGAACCTCAGACTAGCGGGTCACACAGATACGCAGTATTTT
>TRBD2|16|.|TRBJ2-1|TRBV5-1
CASSWGIRAGVDEQFF
TGCGCCAGCAGCTGGGGAATCAGAGCGGGAGTAGATGAGCAGTTCTTC
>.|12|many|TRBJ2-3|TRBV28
CASRDSTDTQYF
TGTGCCAGCAGGGATAGCACAGATACGCAGTATTTT
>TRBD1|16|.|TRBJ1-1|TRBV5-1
CASSRNSGTGVTEAFF
TGCGCCAGCAGCAGGAACTCCGGGACAGGGGTAACTGAAGCTTTCTTT
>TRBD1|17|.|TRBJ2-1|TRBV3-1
CASSQAARGLGRAEQFF
TGTGCCAGCAGCCAAGCTGCCAGGGGGCTGGGTCGGGCTGAGCAGTTCTTC
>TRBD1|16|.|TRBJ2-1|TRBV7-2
CASSTHRGQSYNEQFF
TGTGCCAGCAGCACACACAGGGGACAATCCTACAATGAGCAGTTCTTC
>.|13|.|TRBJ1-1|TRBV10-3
CAITGNRDTEAFF
TGTGCCATCACTGGCAATCGAGACACTGAAGCTTTCTTT
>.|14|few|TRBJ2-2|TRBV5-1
CASSLALDTGELFF
TGCGCCAGCAGCTTGGCCTTGGACACCGGGGAGCTGTTTTTT
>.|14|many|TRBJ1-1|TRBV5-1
CASSPRGADTEAFF
TGCGCCAGCAGCCCGAGGGGCGCGGACACTGAAGCTTTCTTT
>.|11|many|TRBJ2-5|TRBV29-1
CSVAFQETQYF
TGCAGCGTTGCCTTCCAAGAGACCCAGTACTTC
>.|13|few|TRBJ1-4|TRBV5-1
CASSEAPDEKLFF
TGCGCCAGCAGCGAGGCTCCTGATGAAAAACTGTTTTTT
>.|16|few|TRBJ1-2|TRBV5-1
CASSLVAGAAQSGYTF
TGCGCCAGCAGCTTGGTCGCAGGGGCGGCCCAAAGTGGCTACACCTTC
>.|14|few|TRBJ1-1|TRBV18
CASSQSVMNTEAFF
TGTGCCAGCTCGCAATCTGTTATGAACACTGAAGCTTTCTTT
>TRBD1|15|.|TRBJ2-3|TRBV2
CASSHGTGGEGTQYF
TGTGCCAGCAGTCATGGGACAGGGGGAGAAGGTACGCAGTATTTT